This is a list of T cell receptor beta chains from one sample in a study of graft-versus-host responses after intestinal transplantation. The method was immunoSEQ multiplex PCR; TCRdb's version includes in-frame clones alone and lacks a portion of them. The data show tens of thousands of clones, 85% to 95% seen once. The antigens of these receptors remain unknown. This sample comprised unstimulated CD4+ T cells sorted from spleen or lymph node cells, obtained before transplant. All receptors come from a human donor who was the organ donor for an intestinal transplant. CDR3s include the opening cysteine and the closing phenylalanine or tryptophan. A D gene is named only where the DNA matches it firmly. Clone size appears in some rows only: once, few, many, or a class for an expanded clone.

CASSLVRNTEAFF TGTGCCAGCAGCTTAGTGAGGAACACTGAAGCTTTCTTT TRBV11-3 NA TRBJ1-1 NA
CASSLTGTNTEAFF TGTGCCAGCAGCTTAACTGGGACGAACACTGAAGCTTTCTTT TRBV7-3 NA TRBJ1-1 NA
CAISDPGQPGNTGELFF TGTGCCATCAGTGACCCGGGACAGCCAGGGAACACCGGGGAGCTGTTTTTT TRBV10-3 TRBD1 TRBJ2-2 NA
CASSPQLNTGELFF TGTGCCAGCAGCCCCCAGCTTAACACCGGGGAGCTGTTTTTT TRBV7-3 NA TRBJ2-2 NA
CASSGGGAYTDTQYF TGTGCCAGCTCAGGAGGGGGGGCTTACACAGATACGCAGTATTTT TRBV18 NA TRBJ2-3 NA
CASSQDRTPATNEKLFF TGCGCCAGCAGCCAAGACCGGACGCCGGCAACTAATGAAAAACTGTTTTTT TRBV4-3 NA TRBJ1-4 NA
CAIWGGSYRETQYF TGTGCCATCTGGGGGGGATCCTATCGGGAGACCCAGTACTTC TRBV6-1 TRBD2 TRBJ2-5 NA
CASSQAFQAGVYEQYF TGTGCCAGCAGCCAAGCTTTTCAAGCGGGTGTCTACGAGCAGTACTTC TRBV4-2 NA TRBJ2-7 few
CSARAQETQYF TGCAGTGCTAGAGCCCAAGAGACCCAGTACTTC TRBV20-1 NA TRBJ2-5 NA
CSVARGQERYGYTF TGCAGCGTTGCCCGGGGACAGGAGCGCTATGGCTACACCTTC TRBV29-1 TRBD1 TRBJ1-2 NA
CASSLGDGPGNTIYF TGCGCCAGCAGCTTAGGGGACGGGCCTGGAAACACCATATATTTT TRBV5-1 NA TRBJ1-3 NA
CASSIRGLDTIYF TGTGCCAGCAGCATCAGGGGATTGGACACCATATATTTT TRBV25-1 NA TRBJ1-3 NA
CASSEGGYGYTF TGTGCCAGCAGTGAAGGGGGCTATGGCTACACCTTC TRBV6-1 NA TRBJ1-2 NA
CASTRGSYTEAFF TGTGCCAGTACCCGGGGGAGTTACACTGAAGCTTTCTTT TRBV19 NA TRBJ1-1 NA
CASSQESATGYGYTF TGCGCCAGCAGCCAAGAATCGGCCACGGGCTATGGCTACACCTTC TRBV4-3 NA TRBJ1-2 NA